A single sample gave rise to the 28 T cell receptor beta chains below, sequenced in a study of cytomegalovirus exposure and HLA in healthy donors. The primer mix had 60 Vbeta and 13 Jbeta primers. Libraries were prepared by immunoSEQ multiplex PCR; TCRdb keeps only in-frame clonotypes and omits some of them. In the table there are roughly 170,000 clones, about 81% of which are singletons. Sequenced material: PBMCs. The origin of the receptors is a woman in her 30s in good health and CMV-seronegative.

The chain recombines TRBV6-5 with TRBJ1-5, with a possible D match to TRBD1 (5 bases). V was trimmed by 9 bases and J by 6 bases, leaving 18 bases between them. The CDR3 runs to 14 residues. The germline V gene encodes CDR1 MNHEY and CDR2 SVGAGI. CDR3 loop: CASGAGLTVQPQHF. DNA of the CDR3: TGTGCCAGTGGGGCAGGGCTCACAGTTCAGCCCCAGCATTTT.

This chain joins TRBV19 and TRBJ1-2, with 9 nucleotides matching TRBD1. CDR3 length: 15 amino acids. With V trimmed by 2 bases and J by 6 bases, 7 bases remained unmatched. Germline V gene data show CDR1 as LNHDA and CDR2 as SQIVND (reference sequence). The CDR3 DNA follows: TGTGCCAGTAGTATAAGTGAGGGACAGGGAAATGGCTACACCTTC. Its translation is CASSISEGQGNGYTF.

The CDR3 DNA follows: TGCGCCAGCAGCCAAGCTCCGGGACTAGGATCCTACGAGCAGTACTTC. Residues: CASSQAPGLGSYEQYF. This chain uses TRBV4-1 with TRBJ2-7; 8 nucleotides agree with TRBD2. This CDR3 has 16 residues. J was trimmed by 1 base and V by 1 base; bases with no gene match: 6. Germline-derived CDR1 and CDR2 are MGHRA and YSYEKL.

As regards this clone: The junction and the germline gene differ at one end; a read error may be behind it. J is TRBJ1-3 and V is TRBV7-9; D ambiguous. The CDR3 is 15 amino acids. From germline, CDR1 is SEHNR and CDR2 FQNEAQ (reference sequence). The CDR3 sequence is CSSSLGHTSGNTIYF. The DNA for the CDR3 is TGTTCCAGCAGCTTAGGTCACACCTCTGGAAACACCATATATTTT.

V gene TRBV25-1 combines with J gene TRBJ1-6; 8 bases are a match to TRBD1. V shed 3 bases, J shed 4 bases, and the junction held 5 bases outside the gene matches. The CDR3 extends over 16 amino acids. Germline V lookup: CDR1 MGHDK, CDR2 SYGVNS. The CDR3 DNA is TGTGCCAGCAGTGAGGCAGGGGGCGAATATAATTCACCCCTCCACTTT. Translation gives CASSEAGGEYNSPLHF.

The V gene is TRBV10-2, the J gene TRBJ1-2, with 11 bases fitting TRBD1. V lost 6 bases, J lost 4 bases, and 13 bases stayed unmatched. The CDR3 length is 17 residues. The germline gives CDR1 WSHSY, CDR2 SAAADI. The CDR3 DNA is TGCGCCAGCAGCCAAACTTTTGGACAGGGGGCCGTCTATGGCTACACCTTC. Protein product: CASSQTFGQGAVYGYTF.

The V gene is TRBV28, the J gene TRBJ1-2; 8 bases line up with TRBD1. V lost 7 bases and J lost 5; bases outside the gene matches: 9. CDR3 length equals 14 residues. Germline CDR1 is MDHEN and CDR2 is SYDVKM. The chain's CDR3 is CASTLEGQAYGYTF. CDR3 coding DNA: TGTGCCAGCACCCTGGAGGGACAGGCATATGGCTACACCTTC.

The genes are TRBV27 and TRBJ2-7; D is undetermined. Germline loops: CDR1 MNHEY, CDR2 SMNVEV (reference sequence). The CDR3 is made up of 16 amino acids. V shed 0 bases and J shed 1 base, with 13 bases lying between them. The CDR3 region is CASSLSSQTLSYEQYF. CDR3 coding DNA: TGTGCCAGCAGTTTATCATCTCAGACTCTATCCTACGAGCAGTACTTC.

The CDR3 is CASSLVPGGVGSGANVLTF. CDR3 sequence (DNA): TGTGCCAGCAGCTTAGTACCAGGGGGCGTAGGATCTGGGGCCAACGTCCTGACTTTC. V usage is TRBV7-8 and J usage is TRBJ2-6, with TRBD1 matching 8 bases. V lost 1 base and J lost 1; bases outside the gene matches: 9. CDR3 length: 19 amino acids. Germline lookup yields CDR1 SGHVS and CDR2 FQNEAQ.

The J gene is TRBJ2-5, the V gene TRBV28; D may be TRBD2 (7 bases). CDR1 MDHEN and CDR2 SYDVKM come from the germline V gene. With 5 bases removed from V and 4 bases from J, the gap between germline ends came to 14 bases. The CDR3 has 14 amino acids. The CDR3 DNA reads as TGTGCCAGCAGTCCGGGACGGGGGGCAGAGACCCAGTACTTC. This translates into CASSPGRGAETQYF.

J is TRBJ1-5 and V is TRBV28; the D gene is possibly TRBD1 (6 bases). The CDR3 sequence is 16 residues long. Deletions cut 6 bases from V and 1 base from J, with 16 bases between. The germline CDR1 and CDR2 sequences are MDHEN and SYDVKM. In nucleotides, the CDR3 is TGTGCCAGCAGGTATCAGGGGAGCTGGAGCAATCAGCCCCAGCATTTT. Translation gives CASRYQGSWSNQPQHF. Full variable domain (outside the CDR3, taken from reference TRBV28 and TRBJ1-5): DVKVTQSSRYLVKRTGEKVFLECVQDMDHENMFWYRQDPGLGLRLIYFSYDVKMKEKGDIPEGYSVSREKKERFSLILESASTNQTSMYLCASRYQGSWSNQPQHFGDGTRLSIL.

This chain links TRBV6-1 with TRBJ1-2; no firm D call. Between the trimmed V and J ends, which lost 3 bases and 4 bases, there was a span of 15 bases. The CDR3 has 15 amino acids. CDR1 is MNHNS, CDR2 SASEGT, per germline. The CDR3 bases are TGTGCCAGCAGTGACCCGGGAGGAAATAGCTATGGCTACACCTTC. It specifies CASSDPGGNSYGYTF.

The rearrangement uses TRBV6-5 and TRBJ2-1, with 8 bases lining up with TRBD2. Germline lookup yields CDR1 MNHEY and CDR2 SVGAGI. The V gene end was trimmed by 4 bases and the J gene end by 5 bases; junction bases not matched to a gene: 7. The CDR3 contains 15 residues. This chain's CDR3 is CASSSEAGVNNEQFF. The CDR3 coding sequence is TGTGCCAGCAGTTCGGAAGCGGGAGTCAACAATGAGCAGTTCTTC.

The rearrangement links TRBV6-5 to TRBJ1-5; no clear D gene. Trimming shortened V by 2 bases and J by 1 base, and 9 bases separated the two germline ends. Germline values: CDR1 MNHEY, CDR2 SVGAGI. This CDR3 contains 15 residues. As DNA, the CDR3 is TGTGCCAGCAGTTACGGTTCGGGGAGCAATCAGCCCCAGCATTTT. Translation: CASSYGSGSNQPQHF.

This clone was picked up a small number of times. CDR3 nucleotides: TGTGCCAGCAGCGGATCGGGGACTAGCGGGCGAGAAAACCAGTACTTC. Translated, it gives CASSGSGTSGRENQYF. The chain has TRBV7-2 and TRBJ2-5; 12 positions agree with TRBD2. V shed 5 bases and J 10 bases; nucleotides not matched to a gene: 14. The germline V gene encodes CDR1 SGHTA and CDR2 FQGNSA. The CDR3 spans 16 residues.

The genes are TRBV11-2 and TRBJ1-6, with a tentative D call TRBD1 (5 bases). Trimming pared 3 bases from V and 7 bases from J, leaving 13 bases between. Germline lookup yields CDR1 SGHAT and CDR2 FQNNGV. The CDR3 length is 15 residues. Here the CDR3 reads CASSFGARLNSPLHF. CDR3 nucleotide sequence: TGTGCCAGCAGCTTTGGGGCGAGGCTAAATTCACCCCTCCACTTT.

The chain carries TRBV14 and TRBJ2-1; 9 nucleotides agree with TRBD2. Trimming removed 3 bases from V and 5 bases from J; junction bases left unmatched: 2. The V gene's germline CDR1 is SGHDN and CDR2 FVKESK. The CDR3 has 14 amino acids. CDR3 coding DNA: TGTGCCAGCAGCCAGCGACTAGCGGACAATGAGCAGTTCTTC. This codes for CASSQRLADNEQFF.

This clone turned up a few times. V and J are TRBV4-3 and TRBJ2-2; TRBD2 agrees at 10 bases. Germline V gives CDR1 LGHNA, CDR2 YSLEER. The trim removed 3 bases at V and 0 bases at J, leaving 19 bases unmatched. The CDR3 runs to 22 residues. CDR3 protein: CASSQNALRLAGLQANTGELFF. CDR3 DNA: TGCGCCAGCAGCCAGAACGCCCTACGACTAGCGGGCCTACAGGCGAACACCGGGGAGCTGTTTTTT.

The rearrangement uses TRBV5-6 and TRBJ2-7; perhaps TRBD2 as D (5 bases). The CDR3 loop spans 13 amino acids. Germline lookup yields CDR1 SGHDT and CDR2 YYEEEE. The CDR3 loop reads CASSLRWLAGWEV. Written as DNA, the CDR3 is TGTGCCAGCAGCTTGAGGTGGCTAGCCGGATGGGAAGTC.

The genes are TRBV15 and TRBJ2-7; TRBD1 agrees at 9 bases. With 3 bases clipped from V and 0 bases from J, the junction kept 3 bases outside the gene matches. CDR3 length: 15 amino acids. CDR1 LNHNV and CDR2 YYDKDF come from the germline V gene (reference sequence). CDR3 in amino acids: CATSRDRGSSYEQYF. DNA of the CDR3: TGTGCCACCAGCAGGGACAGGGGAAGCTCCTACGAGCAGTACTTC.

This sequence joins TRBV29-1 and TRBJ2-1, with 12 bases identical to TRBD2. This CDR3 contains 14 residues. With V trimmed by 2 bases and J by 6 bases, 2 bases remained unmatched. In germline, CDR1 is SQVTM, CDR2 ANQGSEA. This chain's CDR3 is CSVELAGGRNEQFF. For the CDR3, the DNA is TGCAGCGTTGAACTAGCGGGGGGGCGCAATGAGCAGTTCTTC.

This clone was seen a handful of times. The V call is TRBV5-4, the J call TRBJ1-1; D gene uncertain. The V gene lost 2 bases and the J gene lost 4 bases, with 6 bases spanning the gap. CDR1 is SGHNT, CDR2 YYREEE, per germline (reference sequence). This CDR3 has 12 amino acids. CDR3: CASSLLSTEAFF. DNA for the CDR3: TGTGCCAGCAGCTTACTTTCCACTGAAGCTTTCTTT.

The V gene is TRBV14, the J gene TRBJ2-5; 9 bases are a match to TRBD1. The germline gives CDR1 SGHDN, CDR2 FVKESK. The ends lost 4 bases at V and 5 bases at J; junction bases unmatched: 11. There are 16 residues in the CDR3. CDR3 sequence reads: CASSRPGQGVFETQYF. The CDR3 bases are TGTGCCAGCAGCCGCCCGGGACAGGGTGTCTTCGAGACCCAGTACTTC. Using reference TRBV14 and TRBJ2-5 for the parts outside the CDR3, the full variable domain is EAGVTQFPSHSVIEKGQTVTLRCDPISGHDNLYWYRRVMGKEIKFLLHFVKESKQDESGMPNNRFLAERTGGTYSTLKVQPAELEDSGVYFCASSRPGQGVFETQYFGPGTRLLVL.

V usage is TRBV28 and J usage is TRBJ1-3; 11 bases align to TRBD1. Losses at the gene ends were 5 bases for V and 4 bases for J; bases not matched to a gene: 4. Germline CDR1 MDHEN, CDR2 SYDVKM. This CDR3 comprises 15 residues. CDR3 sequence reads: CASSLGQGAGNTIYF. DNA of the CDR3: TGTGCCAGCAGTCTCGGACAGGGGGCAGGAAACACCATATATTTT.

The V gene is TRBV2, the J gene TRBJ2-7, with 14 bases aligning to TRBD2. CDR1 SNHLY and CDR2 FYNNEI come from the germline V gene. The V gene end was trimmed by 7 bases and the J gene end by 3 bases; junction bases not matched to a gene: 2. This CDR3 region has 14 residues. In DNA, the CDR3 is TGTGCCAGCAAGGGGACTAGCGGGGGCTACGAGCAGTACTTC. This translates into CASKGTSGGYEQYF.

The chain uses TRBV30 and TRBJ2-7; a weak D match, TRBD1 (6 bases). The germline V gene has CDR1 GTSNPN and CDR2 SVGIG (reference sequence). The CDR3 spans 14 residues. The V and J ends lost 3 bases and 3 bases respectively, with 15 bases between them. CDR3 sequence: CAWSTGHSNYEQYF. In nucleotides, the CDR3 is TGTGCCTGGAGCACGGGACATTCGAACTACGAGCAGTACTTC.

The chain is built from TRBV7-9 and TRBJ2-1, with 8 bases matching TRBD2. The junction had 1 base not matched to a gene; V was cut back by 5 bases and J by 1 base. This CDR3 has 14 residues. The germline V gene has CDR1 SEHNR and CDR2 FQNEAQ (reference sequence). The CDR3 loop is CASSTGGSYNEQFF. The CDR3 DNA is TGTGCCAGCAGCACGGGAGGGTCCTACAATGAGCAGTTCTTC.

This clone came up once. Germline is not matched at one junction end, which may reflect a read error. The CDR3 nucleotides are TGTGCCAGCAGCTTAGTTGAGGCGGGGGGGCCTGGGGCCAACGGCCTGACTTTC. This sequence encodes CASSLVEAGGPGANGLTF. The chain uses TRBV13 and TRBJ2-6; 9 bases align to TRBD2. The germline V gene encodes CDR1 PRHDT and CDR2 FYEKMQ (reference sequence). This CDR3 comprises 18 residues.